Below are 19 T cell receptor beta chains sequenced from a single sample in a study of blood T cells in healthy people across ages. Through a sample-barcoded 5' primer and a J-beta primer mix, a second PCR was run for about 6 to 11 cycles. TCRdb itself ran the 5' RACE reads through MiXCR, one entry per CDR3 protein. Of 900,000 to 950,000 distinct CDR3 sequences listed, almost 30% are singletons. This same sample was also part of a study on T cells of mothers and their children.

The sequenced sample consisted of blood. These receptors all come from a middle-aged woman in good health.

The gene calls are TRBV27 and TRBJ2-3; 13 bases fit TRBD2. This CDR3 region has 16 residues. The junction had 3 bases not matched to a gene; V was cut back by 4 bases and J by 2 bases. CDR1 and CDR2 (germline): MNHEY, SMNVEV (reference sequence). CDR3: CASSSGLAGYTDTQYF. The CDR3 DNA follows: TGTGCCAGCAGTTCGGGACTAGCGGGGTACACAGATACGCAGTATTTT.

About this clonotype itself: At one boundary the junction diverges from the germline segment, which might be a read error. The chain is built from TRBV20-1 and TRBJ2-4, with D maybe TRBD2 (5 bases). The closer fit of TRBJ2-5 to the DNA end suggests the J call may be wrong. CDR1 and CDR2 (germline): DFQATT, SNEGSKA (reference sequence). CDR3 length: 14 residues. The CDR3 coding sequence is TGCAGTACTAGAGATCCGTTCGTGGGGGAGACCCAGTACTTC. It encodes CSTRDPFVGETQYF.

This clonotype was seen many times. An end of the junction does not agree with germline; a read error may underlie this. The rearrangement joins TRBV5-4 to TRBJ1-1; D gene uncertain. CDR3 length: 13 amino acids. Germline V gives CDR1 SGHNT, CDR2 YYREEE (reference sequence). This chain's CDR3 is CASSFHTNTAAFF. As DNA, the CDR3 is TGTGCCAGCAGCTTCCACACCAACACTGCAGCTTTCTTT.

This clonotype was seen a few times. The chain couples TRBV24-1 to TRBJ1-5, with D perhaps TRBD1 (5 bases). Per germline, CDR1 KGHDR and CDR2 SFDVKD. The CDR3 covers 20 residues. The V end lost 4 bases, the J end lost 0 bases, and 24 bases lay between the germline ends. The CDR3 DNA reads as TGTGCCACCAGTGACCTCCCGGGCTCCGAGCAGGGTCATAGCAATCAGCCCCAGCATTTT. As protein: CATSDLPGSEQGHSNQPQHF.

This chain's CDR3 is CASSLPLGGDSRTDTQYF. CDR3 DNA: TGTGCCAGCAGCTTACCCTTGGGGGGGGATTCTCGCACAGATACGCAGTATTTT. This chain uses TRBV7-8 with TRBJ2-3; TRBD2 agrees at 7 bases. Trimming took 2 bases from V and 1 from J; bases not matched to a gene: 12. From germline, CDR1 is SGHVS and CDR2 FQNEAQ. This CDR3 is 18 amino acids long.

At least ten counts were recorded for this clonotype. The chain employs TRBV12-3 or TRBV12-4 and TRBJ2-1; TRBD1 is a possible D gene (6 bases). Between the trimmed V and J ends, which lost 2 bases and 5 bases, there was a span of 22 bases. The CDR3 runs to 18 residues. Here the CDR3 DNA reads TGTGCCAGCAGTTTACTTAATAAGTGGGGACACTTAAACAATGAGCAGTTCTTC. Translating it yields CASSLLNKWGHLNNEQFF.

In this sample, this clonotype turned up a few times. Since a much larger clone is just one base distant, this may be a read error. The rearrangement joins TRBV12-3 or TRBV12-4 to TRBJ2-1; TRBD1 matches 7 bases. The trim removed 9 bases at V and 10 bases at J, leaving 9 bases unmatched. This CDR3 is built from 12 residues. The CDR3 loop is CASRGTDYEQFF. The CDR3 bases are TGTGCCAGTAGGGGGACAGACTACGAGCAGTTCTTC.

In its sample, this clonotype was seen once. The V call is TRBV3-1, the J call TRBJ1-2; a weak D match, TRBD1 (6 bases). Germline lookup yields CDR1 LGHDT and CDR2 YNNKEL (reference sequence). V dropped 3 bases and J dropped 0 bases, with 14 bases sitting between them. The CDR3 sequence is 16 residues long. CDR3 in DNA: TGTGCCAGCAGCCAGGACAGTGCTTCAGCTAACTATGGCTACACCTTC. Translating it yields CASSQDSASANYGYTF.

Only a few counts were recorded for this clonotype. CDR3 DNA: TGTGCCAGCAGTAGGACGGGAGCAGATACGCAGTATTTT. Encoded protein: CASSRTGADTQYF. V is TRBV7-2 and J is TRBJ2-3, with D possibly TRBD2 on 6 matching bases. Germline V CDR1 and CDR2: SGHTA, FQGNSA. Trimming removed 6 bases from V and 4 bases from J, with 11 bases in between. The length of the CDR3 is 13 residues.

Remarks on this clonotype: This could be a read error, since a much larger clone is one nucleotide away. V and J are TRBV29-1 and TRBJ2-7, with D possibly being TRBD1 or TRBD2 (6 bases each). This CDR3 is built from 13 residues. Trimming left V 7 bases short and J 8 bases short, with 21 bases between. The germline CDR1 and CDR2 sequences are SQVTM and ANQGSEA. DNA for the CDR3: TGCAGCGCGACGGGGGTCAGGGGTACGAAGCAGTACTTC. Its protein product is CSATGVRGTKQYF.

This clonotype was observed at least ten times. V usage is TRBV5-5 and J usage is TRBJ2-7; a weak D match, TRBD2 (6 bases). This CDR3 comprises 17 residues. From germline, CDR1 is SGHKS and CDR2 YYEKEE (reference sequence). Trimming took 3 bases from V and 4 from J, leaving 23 bases between them. DNA for the CDR3: TGTGCCAGCAGCTACCAACTAGCTCTGACTTCGAGGTACGAGCAGTACTTC. This sequence encodes CASSYQLALTSRYEQYF.

V and J are TRBV14 and TRBJ1-3, with a possible D match to TRBD1 (5 bases). CDR1 SGHDN and CDR2 FVKESK come from the germline V gene. This CDR3 has 16 residues. The V gene lost 1 base and the J gene lost 5 bases, with 15 bases spanning the gap. CDR3 in amino acids: CASSQVPWGRRNTIYF. The CDR3 nucleotides are TGTGCCAGCAGCCAAGTTCCCTGGGGCAGAAGAAACACCATATATTTT.

The CDR3 DNA is TGTGCCAGCAGTTTCCCTCCGAGGGGGGTAACTGAAGCTTTCTTT. Translated, it gives CASSFPPRGVTEAFF. V gene TRBV12-3 or TRBV12-4 combines with J gene TRBJ1-1; tentatively, D is TRBD1 (6 bases). V was shortened by 3 bases and J by 5 bases, with 16 bases between the two germline ends. The CDR3 runs to 15 residues.

V is TRBV7-2 and J is TRBJ1-1, with TRBD1 matching over 7 bases. The J segment lost 0 bases and the V segment lost 4 bases, leaving 5 bases of the junction unmatched. Per germline, CDR1 SGHTA and CDR2 FQGNSA. The CDR3 is 15 amino acids. CDR3 DNA sequence: TGTGCCAGCAGCTCCGGGGACAGAGTGAACACTGAAGCTTTCTTT. Protein product: CASSSGDRVNTEAFF. The full variable domain, rest sourced from reference TRBV7-2 and TRBJ1-1, is GAGVSQSPSNKVTEKGKDVELRCDPISGHTALYWYRQSLGQGLEFLIYFQGNSAPDKSGLPSDRFSAERTGGSVSTLTIQRTQQEDSAVYLCASSSGDRVNTEAFFGQGTRLTVV.

The chain links TRBV7-2 to TRBJ1-3; TRBD1 is a possible D gene (6 bases). V lost 0 bases to trimming and J lost 3 bases, with 12 bases between them. Germline assignment: CDR1 SGHTA and CDR2 FQGNSA. CDR3 length: 16 amino acids. This chain's CDR3 is CASSLAGAGVGNTIYF. The CDR3 nucleotides are TGTGCCAGCAGCTTAGCAGGGGCAGGGGTTGGAAACACCATATATTTT.

This clonotype was recorded once. The chain uses TRBV6-6 and TRBJ2-7; D is undetermined. Trimming took 2 bases from V and 3 from J, leaving 17 bases between them. CDR3 size: 16 residues. Germline V gene lookup returns CDR1 MNHNY and CDR2 SVGAGI (reference sequence). The CDR3 spells CASSYREQSLGYEQYF. The CDR3 nucleotides are TGTGCCAGCAGTTACCGAGAGCAGAGTCTCGGCTACGAGCAGTACTTC.

The chain combines TRBV6-5 with TRBJ2-6, with 8 bases matching TRBD2. Trimming removed 7 bases from V and 4 bases from J; junction bases left unmatched: 9. Germline V gives CDR1 MNHEY, CDR2 SVGAGI. This CDR3 is built from 16 residues. The CDR3, as DNA: TGTGCCAGCATCGGGGGACTAGGAGCGGGGGCCAACGTCCTGACTTTC. Amino acid sequence: CASIGGLGAGANVLTF.

This clonotype has more than one count but fewer than ten. This chain connects TRBV5-1 to TRBJ1-2; D unclear. The V gene's germline CDR1 is SGHRS and CDR2 YFSETQ. This CDR3 contains 14 residues. V was shortened by 2 bases and J by 8 bases, with 16 bases between the two germline ends. CDR3 protein: CASSFTGTMEGYTF. CDR3 DNA: TGCGCCAGCAGCTTTACGGGCACCATGGAGGGCTACACCTTC.

The rearrangement joins TRBV14 to TRBJ1-1; tentative D call: TRBD1 (5 bases). The CDR3 extends over 14 amino acids. Germline-derived CDR1 and CDR2 are SGHDN and FVKESK. With 3 bases removed from V and 7 bases from J, the gap between germline ends came to 15 bases. Written as DNA, the CDR3 is TGTGCCAGCAGCCAGCTGAGGGGTTTCGGTGAAGCTTTCTTT. As protein: CASSQLRGFGEAFF.